One sample yielded the 21 T cell receptor beta chains listed below, sequenced in a study of T cells in Graves' hyperthyroidism and ophthalmopathy. The CDR3 regions of TCR beta were amplified from RNA transcripts. The HTBI set primed first-round TCR CDR3 RT-PCR. TCRdb reprocessed the multiplex PCR reads with MiXCR, giving one entry per CDR3 protein. There are 370,000 or so distinct CDR3 sequences in the sample; about 14% occur only once, and less than 25% lies in the top ten. Material for sequencing was blood. Source of these receptors: a man aged 25-45 years with Graves' hyperthyroidism that later progressed to Graves' ophthalmopathy.

This clonotype was observed many times. DNA of the CDR3: TGTGCCAGCAGTTTAGCAGGCAGACCCCTCGAGCAGTACTTC. As protein: CASSLAGRPLEQYF. J is TRBJ2-7 and V is TRBV28; D gene ambiguous. This CDR3 has 14 amino acids. V was trimmed by 2 bases and J by 6 bases, leaving 14 bases between them. Germline-derived CDR1 and CDR2 are MDHEN and SYDVKM. Filled out from reference TRBV28 and TRBJ2-7, the complete variable domain reads DVKVTQSSRYLVKRTGEKVFLECVQDMDHENMFWYRQDPGLGLRLIYFSYDVKMKEKGDIPEGYSVSREKKERFSLILESASTNQTSMYLCASSLAGRPLEQYFGPGTRLTVT.

The chain recombines TRBV11-2 with TRBJ1-1; D is unclear. The germline V and J ends were trimmed by 1 base and 6 bases, with 6 bases remaining between them. The CDR3 runs 12 residues. Germline CDR1 is SGHAT and CDR2 is FQNNGV. CDR3 coding DNA: TGTGCCAGCAGCTTAGTAAGCGCTGAAGCTTTCTTT. This translates into CASSLVSAEAFF. Complete variable domain (other parts from reference TRBV11-2 and TRBJ1-1): EAGVAQSPRYKIIEKRQSVAFWCNPISGHATLYWYQQILGQGPKLLIQFQNNGVVDDSQLPKDRFSAERLKGVDSTLKIQPAKLEDSAVYLCASSLVSAEAFFGQGTRLTVV.

The chain couples TRBV4-1 to TRBJ2-7; D might be TRBD2 (6 bases). CDR1 and CDR2 from the germline V gene are MGHRA and YSYEKL. Trimming took 2 bases from V and 1 from J, leaving 12 bases between them. This CDR3 contains 15 residues. The CDR3 loop reads CASSQTPGDSYEQYF. Written as DNA, the CDR3 is TGCGCCAGCAGCCAAACCCCGGGGGATTCCTACGAGCAGTACTTC.

There are a few counts of this clonotype. The chain recombines TRBV20-1 with TRBJ2-6; 9 bases are a match to TRBD2. The CDR3 has 13 amino acids. The germline CDR1 and CDR2 sequences are DFQATT and SNEGSKA (reference sequence). Trimming took 6 bases from V and 4 from J; bases not matched to a gene: 1. CDR3 amino acids: CSAAGGGANVLTF. The CDR3 DNA sequence: TGCAGTGCCGCGGGGGGGGGGGCCAACGTCCTGACTTTC.

The chain uses TRBV3-1 and TRBJ1-2; D gene ambiguous. This CDR3 has 13 amino acids. In germline, CDR1 is LGHDT, CDR2 YNNKEL (reference sequence). V lost 1 base to trimming and J lost 11 bases, with 14 bases between them. Here the CDR3 DNA reads TGTGCCAGCAGCCAAGGAGCCTGGGGAGGGTACACCTTC. Its translation is CASSQGAWGGYTF. Variable domain in full (rest from reference TRBV3-1 and TRBJ1-2): DTAVSQTPKYLVTQMGNDKSIKCEQNLGHDTMYWYKQDSKKFLKIMFSYNNKELIINETVPNRFSPKSPDKAHLNLHINSLELGDSAVYFCASSQGAWGGYTFGSGTRLTVV.

This clonotype was seen many times. This chain links TRBV28 with TRBJ1-2; 9 nucleotides align to TRBD1. The CDR3 spans 19 residues. Germline trimming cut 5 bases from V and 2 bases from J; bases unmatched to any gene: 18. Germline V lookup: CDR1 MDHEN, CDR2 SYDVKM. CDR3 sequence reads: CASSPKSGTGFRANYGYTF. The DNA for the CDR3 is TGTGCCAGCAGTCCAAAATCCGGGACAGGGTTCCGGGCGAACTATGGCTACACCTTC.

This chain connects TRBV7-9 to TRBJ2-5, with D unclear. V lost 1 base and J lost 8, with 8 bases in between. The V gene's germline CDR1 is SEHNR and CDR2 FQNEAQ (reference sequence). This CDR3 comprises 12 residues. The CDR3 region has the DNA TGTGCCAGCAGCTTAGGGCCACAAACCCAGTACTTC. Residues: CASSLGPQTQYF.

The chain employs TRBV5-1 and TRBJ2-7, with TRBD1 as a possible D gene (6 bases). Trimming removed 4 bases from V and 0 bases from J, with 14 bases in between. The germline V gene encodes CDR1 SGHRS and CDR2 YFSETQ. The CDR3 covers 15 residues. As DNA, the CDR3 is TGCGCCAGCAGCCCCCGAACAGGGACCTCCTACGAGCAGTACTTC. Its translation: CASSPRTGTSYEQYF.

The V and J genes are TRBV2 and TRBJ2-7; D is perhaps TRBD1 (5 bases). V was clipped by 10 bases and J by 2 bases, with 15 bases between them. This CDR3 region has 13 residues. CDR1 is SNHLY, CDR2 FYNNEI, per germline. CDR3 sequence reads: CATNGHTPYEQYF. Written as DNA, the CDR3 is TGTGCCACAAACGGACATACACCCTACGAGCAGTACTTC.

This clonotype was counted a few times. The gene calls are TRBV27 and TRBJ2-1, with 8 bases aligning to TRBD2. This CDR3 has 15 amino acids. Trimming at V came to 3 bases and at J to 6 bases, leaving 7 bases not matched to a gene. Germline V lookup: CDR1 MNHEY, CDR2 SMNVEV (reference sequence). The CDR3 bases are TGTGCCAGCAGTTTTTCTAGCGGGCGGGGCAATGAGCAGTTCTTC. It is translated as CASSFSSGRGNEQFF.

The sample holds many counts of this clonotype. The chain is built from TRBV12-3 or TRBV12-4 and TRBJ1-1, with TRBD1 as a possible D gene (5 bases). Trimming removed 3 bases at V and 3 bases at J, with 11 bases between. The CDR3 has 14 residues. Here the CDR3 reads CASSFRQLDTEAFF. Written as DNA, the CDR3 is TGTGCCAGCAGTTTTCGACAGTTGGACACTGAAGCTTTCTTT.

This chain joins TRBV7-9 and TRBJ2-3; 12 bases fit TRBD2. With 1 base clipped from V and 4 bases from J, the junction kept 6 bases outside the gene matches. This CDR3 spans 17 amino acids. The V gene's germline CDR1 is SEHNR and CDR2 FQNEAQ (reference sequence). The CDR3 sequence: CASSLGLAGALPDTQYF. The CDR3 nucleotides read TGTGCCAGCAGCTTAGGACTAGCGGGGGCTCTTCCAGATACGCAGTATTTT. Based on the CDR3 plus reference TRBV7-9 and TRBJ2-3, the full variable domain is DTGVSQNPRHKITKRGQNVTFRCDPISEHNRLYWYRQTLGQGPEFLTYFQNEAQLEKSRLLSDRFSAERPKGSFSTLEIQRTEQGDSAMYLCASSLGLAGALPDTQYFGPGTRLTVL.

This clonotype was counted a few times. The rearrangement uses TRBV5-1 and TRBJ2-7; no definite D call. CDR1 is SGHRS, CDR2 YFSETQ, per germline. V was pared by 1 base and J by 3 bases, with 11 bases between. This CDR3 contains 14 residues. DNA of the CDR3: TGCGCCAGCAGCTTGAAAGTGGGCTACTACGAGCAGTACTTC. This sequence encodes CASSLKVGYYEQYF.

This clonotype was detected ten times or more. V and J are TRBV28 and TRBJ1-6; 8 nucleotides agree with TRBD1. V lost 6 bases, J lost 7 bases, and 14 bases stayed unmatched. CDR1 MDHEN and CDR2 SYDVKM come from the germline V gene. CDR3 length equals 17 residues. The CDR3 nucleotides are TGTGCCAGCAGCTCATCACAGGGGGGCGCGGGGAATTCACCCCTCCACTTT. Translated, it gives CASSSSQGGAGNSPLHF.

This clonotype was observed at least ten times. The chain joins TRBV3-1 to TRBJ2-3, with D tentatively TRBD2 (5 bases). Germline lookup yields CDR1 LGHDT and CDR2 YNNKEL (reference sequence). The V gene lost 2 bases and the J gene lost 1 base, with 10 bases spanning the gap. The CDR3 is made up of 15 amino acids. Written as DNA, the CDR3 is TGTGCCAGCAGCCAAAGACTACCAGGCACAGATACGCAGTATTTT. Translation: CASSQRLPGTDTQYF.

This clonotype was seen repeatedly, ten times or more. The V gene is TRBV5-1, the J gene TRBJ2-1; TRBD2 aligns across 8 bases. Germline CDR1 and CDR2: SGHRS and YFSETQ. V was pared by 0 bases and J by 10 bases, with 18 bases of the junction left unmatched. This CDR3 is 18 amino acids long. CDR3 nucleotides: TGCGCCAGCAGCTTGGCCGGGATGCGGGGGGCCTCCCGGAAGGAGCAGTTCTTC. This gives the protein CASSLAGMRGASRKEQFF.

This clonotype was observed at least ten times. The gene calls are TRBV24-1 and TRBJ2-2; D is undetermined. This CDR3 contains 15 residues. Germline V gives CDR1 KGHDR, CDR2 SFDVKD. Trimming removed 1 base at V and 3 bases at J, with 8 bases between. CDR3 in amino acids: CATSDLGQDTGELFF. CDR3 sequence (DNA): TGTGCCACCAGTGATTTAGGGCAGGACACCGGGGAGCTGTTTTTT.

The gene calls are TRBV7-2 and TRBJ2-7, with TRBD2 identical over 16 bases. Germline values: CDR1 SGHTA, CDR2 FQGNSA. The junction had 7 bases not matched to a gene; V was cut back by 5 bases and J by 6 bases. The CDR3 length is 16 residues. The CDR3 DNA sequence: TGTGCCAGCAGCCCTGGGACTAGCGGGGGGGCCAGCGAGCAGTACTTC. It translates to CASSPGTSGGASEQYF.

At least ten counts were recorded for this clonotype. This CDR3 reads CASSLVPGAQATNEKLFF. The CDR3 nucleotides read TGCGCCAGCAGCTTGGTGCCGGGGGCCCAAGCAACTAATGAAAAACTGTTTTTT. The J gene is TRBJ1-4, the V gene TRBV5-1; a weak D match, TRBD1 (6 bases). The germline CDR1 and CDR2 sequences are SGHRS and YFSETQ. Between the trimmed V and J ends, which lost 0 bases and 0 bases, there was a span of 15 bases. The CDR3 has 18 residues.

This clonotype was seen repeatedly, ten times or more. V gene TRBV12-3 or TRBV12-4 combines with J gene TRBJ1-3; TRBD1 aligns across 8 bases. The CDR3 has 15 residues. With 6 bases clipped from V and 7 bases from J, the junction kept 11 bases outside the gene matches. The CDR3 spells CASRPDRENRNTIYF. CDR3 DNA: TGTGCCAGCAGGCCGGACAGGGAAAATCGGAACACCATATATTTT.

This clonotype was observed many times. The rearrangement joins TRBV6-1 to TRBJ1-2; TRBD1 aligns across 8 bases. V lost 5 bases and J lost 8; bases outside the gene matches: 13. The CDR3 spans 15 residues. Germline assignment: CDR1 MNHNS and CDR2 SASEGT. CDR3 nucleotide sequence: TGTGCCAGCAGTTGGGTCGGGACAGGCGCCAGGGGCTACACCTTC. The encoded protein is CASSWVGTGARGYTF.